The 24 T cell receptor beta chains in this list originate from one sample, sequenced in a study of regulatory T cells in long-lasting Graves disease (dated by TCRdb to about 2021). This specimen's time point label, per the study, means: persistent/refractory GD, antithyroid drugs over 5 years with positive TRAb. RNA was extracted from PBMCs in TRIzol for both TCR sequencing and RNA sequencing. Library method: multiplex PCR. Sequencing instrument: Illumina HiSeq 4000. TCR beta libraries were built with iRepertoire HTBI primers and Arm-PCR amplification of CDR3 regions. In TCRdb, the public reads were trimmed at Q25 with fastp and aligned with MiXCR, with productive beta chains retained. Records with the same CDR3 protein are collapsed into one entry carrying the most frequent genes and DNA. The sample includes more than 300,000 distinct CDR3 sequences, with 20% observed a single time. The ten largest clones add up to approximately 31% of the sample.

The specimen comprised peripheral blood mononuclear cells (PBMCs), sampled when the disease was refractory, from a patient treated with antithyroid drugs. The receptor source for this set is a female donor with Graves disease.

The CDR3 sequence is CASSLIGQGVSEKLFF. DNA of the CDR3: TGTGCCAGCAGCTTAATCGGGCAGGGGGTCTCTGAAAAACTGTTTTTT. The V call is TRBV7-9, the J call TRBJ1-4; 7 bases line up with TRBD1. V trimming: 2 bases; J trimming: 7 bases; junction bases outside the gene matches: 10. The CDR3 has 16 residues. Germline V gives CDR1 SEHNR, CDR2 FQNEAQ (reference sequence).

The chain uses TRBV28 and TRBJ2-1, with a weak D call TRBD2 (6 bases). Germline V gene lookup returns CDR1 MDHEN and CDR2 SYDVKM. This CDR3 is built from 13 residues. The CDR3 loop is CTTAGPPYNEQFF. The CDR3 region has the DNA TGTACCACGGCGGGACCTCCTTACAATGAGCAGTTCTTC.

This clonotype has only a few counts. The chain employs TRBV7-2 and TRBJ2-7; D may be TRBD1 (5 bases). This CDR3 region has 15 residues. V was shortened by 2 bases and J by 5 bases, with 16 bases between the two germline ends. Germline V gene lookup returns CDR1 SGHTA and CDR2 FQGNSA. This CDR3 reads CASSLFGREIDEQYF. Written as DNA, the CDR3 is TGTGCCAGCAGCTTATTTGGCAGGGAAATAGACGAGCAGTACTTC.

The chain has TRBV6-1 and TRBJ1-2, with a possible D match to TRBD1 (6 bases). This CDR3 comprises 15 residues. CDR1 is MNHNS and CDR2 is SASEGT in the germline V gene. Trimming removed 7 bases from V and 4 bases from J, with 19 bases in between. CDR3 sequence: CASTQPPTGLYGYTF. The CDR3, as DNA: TGTGCCAGCACCCAGCCCCCGACAGGCCTCTATGGCTACACCTTC.

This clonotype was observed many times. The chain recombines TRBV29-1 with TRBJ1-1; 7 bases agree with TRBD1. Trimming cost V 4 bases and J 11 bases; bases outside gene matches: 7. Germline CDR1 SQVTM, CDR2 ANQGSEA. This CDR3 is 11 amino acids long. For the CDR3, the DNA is TGCAGCGTTGGGACAGGTATTGGGGCTTTCTTT. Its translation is CSVGTGIGAFF.

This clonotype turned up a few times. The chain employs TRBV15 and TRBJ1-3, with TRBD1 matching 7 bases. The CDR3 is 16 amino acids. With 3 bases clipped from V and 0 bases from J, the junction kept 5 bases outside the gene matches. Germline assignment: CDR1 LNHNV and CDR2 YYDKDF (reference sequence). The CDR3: CATSSARGISGNTIYF. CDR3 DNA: TGTGCCACCAGCAGTGCCAGGGGGATCTCTGGAAACACCATATATTTT.

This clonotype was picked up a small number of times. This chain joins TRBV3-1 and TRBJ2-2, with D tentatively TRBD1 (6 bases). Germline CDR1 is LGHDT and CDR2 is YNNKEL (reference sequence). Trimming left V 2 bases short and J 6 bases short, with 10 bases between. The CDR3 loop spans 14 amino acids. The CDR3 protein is CASSQTRGAGELFF. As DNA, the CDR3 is TGTGCCAGCAGCCAAACCAGGGGTGCCGGGGAGCTGTTTTTT.

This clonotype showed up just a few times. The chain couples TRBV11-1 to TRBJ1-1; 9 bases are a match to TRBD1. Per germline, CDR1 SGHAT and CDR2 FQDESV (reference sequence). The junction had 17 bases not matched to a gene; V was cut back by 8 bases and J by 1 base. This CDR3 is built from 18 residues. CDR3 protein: CASPYPLDRGLWNTEAFF. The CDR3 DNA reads TGTGCCAGCCCTTATCCCCTGGACAGGGGTCTTTGGAACACTGAAGCTTTCTTT.

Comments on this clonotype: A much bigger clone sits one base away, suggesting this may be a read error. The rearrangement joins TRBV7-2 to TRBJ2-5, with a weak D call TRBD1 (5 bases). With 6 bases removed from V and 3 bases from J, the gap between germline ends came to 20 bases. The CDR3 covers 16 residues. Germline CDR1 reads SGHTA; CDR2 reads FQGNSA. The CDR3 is CASSAGFSGLKETQYF. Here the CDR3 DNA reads TGTGCCAGCAGTGCAGGGTTTTCCGGGTTGAAAGAGACCCAGTACTTC.

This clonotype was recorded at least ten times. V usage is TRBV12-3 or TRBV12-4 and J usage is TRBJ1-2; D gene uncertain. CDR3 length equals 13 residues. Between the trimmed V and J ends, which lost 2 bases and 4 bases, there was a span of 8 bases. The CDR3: CASSLSPGYGYTF. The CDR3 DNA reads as TGTGCCAGCAGTTTATCCCCTGGCTATGGCTACACCTTC.

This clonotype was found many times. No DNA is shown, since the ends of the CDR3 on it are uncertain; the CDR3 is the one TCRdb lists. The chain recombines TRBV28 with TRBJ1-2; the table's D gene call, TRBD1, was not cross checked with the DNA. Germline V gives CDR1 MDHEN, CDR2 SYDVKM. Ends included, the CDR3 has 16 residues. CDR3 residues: CASSFSGQGENYGYTF.

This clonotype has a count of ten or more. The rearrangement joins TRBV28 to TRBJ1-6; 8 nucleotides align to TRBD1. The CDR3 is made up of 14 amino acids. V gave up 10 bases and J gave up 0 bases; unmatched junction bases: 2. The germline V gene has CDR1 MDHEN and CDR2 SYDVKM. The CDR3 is CAITGGSYNSPLHF. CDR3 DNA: TGTGCCATCACAGGGGGCTCCTATAATTCACCCCTCCACTTT.

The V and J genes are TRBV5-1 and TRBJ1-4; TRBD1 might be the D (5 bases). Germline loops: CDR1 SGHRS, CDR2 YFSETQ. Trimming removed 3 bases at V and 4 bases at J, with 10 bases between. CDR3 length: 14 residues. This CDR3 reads CASSSGTVNEKLFF. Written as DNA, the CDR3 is TGCGCCAGCAGCTCCGGGACGGTTAATGAAAAACTGTTTTTT. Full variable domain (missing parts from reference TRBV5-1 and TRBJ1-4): KAGVTQTPRYLIKTRGQQVTLSCSPISGHRSVSWYQQTPGQGLQFLFEYFSETQRNKGNFPGRFSGRQFSNSRSEMNVSTLELGDSALYLCASSSGTVNEKLFFGSGTQLSVL.

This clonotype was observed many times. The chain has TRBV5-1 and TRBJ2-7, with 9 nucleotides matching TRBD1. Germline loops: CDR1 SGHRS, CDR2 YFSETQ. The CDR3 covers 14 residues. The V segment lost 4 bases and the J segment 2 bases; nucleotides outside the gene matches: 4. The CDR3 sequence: CASSGGTGTYEQYF. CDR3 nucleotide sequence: TGCGCCAGCAGCGGTGGGACAGGGACCTACGAGCAGTACTTC. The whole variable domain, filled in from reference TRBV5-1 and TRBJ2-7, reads KAGVTQTPRYLIKTRGQQVTLSCSPISGHRSVSWYQQTPGQGLQFLFEYFSETQRNKGNFPGRFSGRQFSNSRSEMNVSTLELGDSALYLCASSGGTGTYEQYFGPGTRLTVT.

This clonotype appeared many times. The CDR3 region has the DNA TGTGCCAGCAGCCCTCCGACGGCGAACACTGAAGCTTTCTTT. It specifies CASSPPTANTEAFF. This sequence joins TRBV28 and TRBJ1-1; D is undetermined. Germline V gives CDR1 MDHEN, CDR2 SYDVKM. V lost 6 bases, J lost 1 base, and 12 bases lay in between. The CDR3 extends over 14 amino acids.

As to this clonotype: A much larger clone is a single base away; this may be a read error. The chain's CDR3 is CASSFPSGASTYEQYF. The CDR3, as DNA: TGTGCCAGCAGTTTTCCTAGCGGGGCTAGCACGTACGAGCAGTACTTC. The V gene is TRBV27, the J gene TRBJ2-7; TRBD2 aligns across 9 bases. CDR3 length: 16 residues. Germline loops: CDR1 MNHEY, CDR2 SMNVEV (reference sequence). V shed 3 bases and J 4 bases; nucleotides not matched to a gene: 10.

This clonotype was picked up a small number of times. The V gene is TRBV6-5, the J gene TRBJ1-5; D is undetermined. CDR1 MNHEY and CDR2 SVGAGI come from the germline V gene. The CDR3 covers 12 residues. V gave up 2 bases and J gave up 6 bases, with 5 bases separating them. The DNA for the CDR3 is TGTGCCAGCAGTTACACGATTCAGCCCCAGCATTTT. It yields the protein CASSYTIQPQHF.

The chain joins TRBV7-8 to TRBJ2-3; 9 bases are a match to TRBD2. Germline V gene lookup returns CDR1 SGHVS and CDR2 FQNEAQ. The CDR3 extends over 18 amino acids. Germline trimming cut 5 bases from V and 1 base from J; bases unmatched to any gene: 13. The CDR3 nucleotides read TGTGCCAGCAGCCCCCCCGACAGTAGGACTAGCGGCACAGATACGCAGTATTTT. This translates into CASSPPDSRTSGTDTQYF. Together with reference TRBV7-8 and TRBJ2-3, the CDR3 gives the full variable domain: GAGVSQSPRYKVAKRGQDVALRCDPISGHVSLFWYQQALGQGPEFLTYFQNEAQLDKSGLPSDRFFAERPEGSVSTLKIQRTQQEDSAVYLCASSPPDSRTSGTDTQYFGPGTRLTVL.

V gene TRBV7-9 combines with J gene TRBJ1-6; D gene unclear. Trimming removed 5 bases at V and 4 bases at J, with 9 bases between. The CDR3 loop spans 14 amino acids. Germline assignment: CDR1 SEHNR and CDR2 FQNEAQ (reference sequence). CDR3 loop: CASSPSAYNSPLHF. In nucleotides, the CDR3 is TGTGCCAGCAGCCCGAGTGCGTATAATTCACCCCTCCACTTT.

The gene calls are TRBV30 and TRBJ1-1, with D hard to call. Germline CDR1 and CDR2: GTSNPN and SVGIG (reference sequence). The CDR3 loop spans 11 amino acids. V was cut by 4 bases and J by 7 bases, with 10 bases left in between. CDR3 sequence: CAWMFSYEAFF. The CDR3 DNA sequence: TGTGCCTGGATGTTTTCTTATGAAGCTTTCTTT.

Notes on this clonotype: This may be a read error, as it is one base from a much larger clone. As DNA, the CDR3 is TGTGCCAGCTTGCCGGGACAGGCCCAAGAGACCCAGTACTTC. Residues: CASLPGQAQETQYF. The chain uses TRBV18 and TRBJ2-5; TRBD1 agrees at 8 bases. Germline values: CDR1 KGHSH, CDR2 LQKENI. The CDR3 consists of 14 residues. V shed 7 bases, J shed 1 base, and the junction held 5 bases outside the gene matches.

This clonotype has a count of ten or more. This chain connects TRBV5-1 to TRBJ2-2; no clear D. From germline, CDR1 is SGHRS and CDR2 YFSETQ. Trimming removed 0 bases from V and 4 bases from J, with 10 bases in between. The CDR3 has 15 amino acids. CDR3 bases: TGCGCCAGCAGCTTGGGGGGTTCAGGCACCGGGGAGCTGTTTTTT. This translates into CASSLGGSGTGELFF. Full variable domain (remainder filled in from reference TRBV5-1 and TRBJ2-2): KAGVTQTPRYLIKTRGQQVTLSCSPISGHRSVSWYQQTPGQGLQFLFEYFSETQRNKGNFPGRFSGRQFSNSRSEMNVSTLELGDSALYLCASSLGGSGTGELFFGEGSRLTVL.

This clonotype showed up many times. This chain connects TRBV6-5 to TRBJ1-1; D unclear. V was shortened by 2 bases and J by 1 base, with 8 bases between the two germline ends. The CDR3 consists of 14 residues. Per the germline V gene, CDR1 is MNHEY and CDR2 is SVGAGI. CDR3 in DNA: TGTGCCAGCAGTTACGACGTTTGGAACACTGAAGCTTTCTTT. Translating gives CASSYDVWNTEAFF.

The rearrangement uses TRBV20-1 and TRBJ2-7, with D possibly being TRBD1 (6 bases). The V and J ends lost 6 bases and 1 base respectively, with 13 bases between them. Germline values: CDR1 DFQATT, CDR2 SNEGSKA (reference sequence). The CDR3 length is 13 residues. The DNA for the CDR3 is TGCAGTGCAATCCGGGACACGTCCTACGAGCAGTACTTC. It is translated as CSAIRDTSYEQYF.